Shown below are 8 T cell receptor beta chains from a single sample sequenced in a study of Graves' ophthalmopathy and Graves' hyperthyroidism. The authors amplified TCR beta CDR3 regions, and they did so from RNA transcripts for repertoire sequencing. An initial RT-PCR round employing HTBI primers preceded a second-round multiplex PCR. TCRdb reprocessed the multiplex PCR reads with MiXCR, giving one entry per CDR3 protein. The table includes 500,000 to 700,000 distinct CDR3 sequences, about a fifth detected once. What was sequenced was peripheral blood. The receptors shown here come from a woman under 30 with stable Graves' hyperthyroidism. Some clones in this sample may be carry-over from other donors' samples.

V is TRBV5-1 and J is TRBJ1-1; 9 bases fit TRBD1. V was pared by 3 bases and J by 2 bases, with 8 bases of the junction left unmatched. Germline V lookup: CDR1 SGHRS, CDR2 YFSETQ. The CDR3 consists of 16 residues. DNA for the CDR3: TGCGCCAGCAGCTGGGGGACAGGGCGGGGAAACACTGAAGCTTTCTTT. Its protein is CASSWGTGRGNTEAFF.

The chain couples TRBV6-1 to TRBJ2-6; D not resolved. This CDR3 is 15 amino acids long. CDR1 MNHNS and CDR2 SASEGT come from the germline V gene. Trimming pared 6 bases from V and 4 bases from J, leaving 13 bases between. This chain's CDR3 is CASRFSSSGANVLTF. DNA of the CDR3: TGTGCCAGCAGATTTTCGTCCTCCGGGGCCAACGTCCTGACTTTC.

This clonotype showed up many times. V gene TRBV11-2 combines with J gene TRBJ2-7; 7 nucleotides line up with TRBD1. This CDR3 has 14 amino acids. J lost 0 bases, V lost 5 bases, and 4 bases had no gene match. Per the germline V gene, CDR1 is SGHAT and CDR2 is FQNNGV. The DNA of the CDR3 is TGTGCCAGCAGCCGGAGGACAGGCTCCTACGAGCAGTACTTC. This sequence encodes CASSRRTGSYEQYF.

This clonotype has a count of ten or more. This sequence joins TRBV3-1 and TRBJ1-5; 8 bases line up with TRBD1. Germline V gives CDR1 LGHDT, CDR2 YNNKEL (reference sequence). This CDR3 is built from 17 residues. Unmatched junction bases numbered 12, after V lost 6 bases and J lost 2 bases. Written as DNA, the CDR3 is TGTGCCAGCAGGCCCCGACAGGGGTGGACGGGCAATCAGCCCCAGCATTTT. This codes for CASRPRQGWTGNQPQHF.

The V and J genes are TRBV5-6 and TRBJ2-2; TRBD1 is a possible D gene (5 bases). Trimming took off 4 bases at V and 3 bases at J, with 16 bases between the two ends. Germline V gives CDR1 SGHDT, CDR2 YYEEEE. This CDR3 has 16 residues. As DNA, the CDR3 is TGTGCCAGCAGCCGTATGGGGCAGGTGGACACCGGGGAGCTGTTTTTT. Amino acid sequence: CASSRMGQVDTGELFF.

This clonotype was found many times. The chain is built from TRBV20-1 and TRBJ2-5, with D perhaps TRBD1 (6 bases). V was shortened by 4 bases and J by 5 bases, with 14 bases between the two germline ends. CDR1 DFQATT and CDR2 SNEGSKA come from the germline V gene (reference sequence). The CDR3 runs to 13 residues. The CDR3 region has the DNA TGCAGTGCTACAGGGGCGAGGGGCGAGACCCAGTACTTC. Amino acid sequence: CSATGARGETQYF.

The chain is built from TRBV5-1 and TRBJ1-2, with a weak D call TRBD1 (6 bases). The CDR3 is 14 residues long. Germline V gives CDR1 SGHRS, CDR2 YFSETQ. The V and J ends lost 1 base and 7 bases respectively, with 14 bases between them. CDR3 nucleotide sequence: TGCGCCAGCAGCTTGTATTCGGGGGCGCTTGGCTACACCTTC. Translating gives CASSLYSGALGYTF.

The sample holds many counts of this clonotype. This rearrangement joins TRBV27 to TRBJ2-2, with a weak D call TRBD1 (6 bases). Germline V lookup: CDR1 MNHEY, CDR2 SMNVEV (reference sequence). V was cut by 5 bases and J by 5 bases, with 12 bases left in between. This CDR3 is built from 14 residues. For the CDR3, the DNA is TGTGCCAGCAGTCACAGGGATGGGACCGGGGAGCTGTTTTTT. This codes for CASSHRDGTGELFF.